The present entry profiles one TCR beta chain with its context. Its antigen is undetermined. A much larger clone is a single base away; this may be a read error. The data stem from a study of CD8 T cells in ankylosing spondylitis. Study results and caveats: In synovial fluid and blood from reactive arthritis, some motif variants were previously reported. Among TCR beta sequences, a motif of eight highly homologous variants appeared characteristic of ankylosing spondylitis blood.

The V gene's germline CDR1 is SGHNT and CDR2 YENEEA. This CDR3 contains 11 residues. Making use of molecular barcodes, quantitative 5'-RACE generated TCR beta libraries. A single record per CDR3 protein comes from TCRdb applying MiXCR to the 5' RACE reads. The table includes about 320,000 distinct CDR3 sequences, approximately 10% detected once. This receptor was taken from a female donor with ankylosing spondylitis or in good health (not recorded which). The sequencing sample was made of blood, either unsorted or a sorted T cell fraction (not recorded which). This chain connects TRBV11-3 to TRBJ2-1; D is ambiguous. In nucleotides, the CDR3 is TGTGCCAGCAGCTACGACGGTGAGGAGTTCTTC. The encoded protein is CASSYDGEEFF.